Here is one TCR beta chain with its context. Germline lookup yields CDR1 MDHEN and CDR2 SYDVKM. The V end was cut by 3 bases, the J end by 4 bases, with 24 bases between. This CDR3 is built from 18 residues. Recovered status in Cohort 3 required two negative PCRs, clearance, or symptom resolution. These data come from a study of blood T cell repertoires in COVID-19. In the original processing: Amplification from reference gene primers served as the basis for estimated nucleated cell counts. The repertoire was sequenced with immunoSEQ multiplex PCR; TCRdb's copy has only in-frame clones and lacks some. The V and J calls and clone size were taken over from that table, and D and trimming were inferred from the DNA. Altogether fewer than 350,000 clones are present, around 88% being singletons, with the ten largest covering 6%.

The chain links TRBV28 to TRBJ2-5; possible D gene TRBD2, 5 bases. This clonotype originated in a woman aged 40 to 50 who had recovered from COVID-19. Material: PBMCs or T cells enriched from blood (not recorded which). The CDR3 here is CASSFNWMLQLEGETQYF. The CDR3 nucleotides are TGTGCCAGCAGTTTTAATTGGATGCTACAGTTAGAGGGAGAGACCCAGTACTTC.